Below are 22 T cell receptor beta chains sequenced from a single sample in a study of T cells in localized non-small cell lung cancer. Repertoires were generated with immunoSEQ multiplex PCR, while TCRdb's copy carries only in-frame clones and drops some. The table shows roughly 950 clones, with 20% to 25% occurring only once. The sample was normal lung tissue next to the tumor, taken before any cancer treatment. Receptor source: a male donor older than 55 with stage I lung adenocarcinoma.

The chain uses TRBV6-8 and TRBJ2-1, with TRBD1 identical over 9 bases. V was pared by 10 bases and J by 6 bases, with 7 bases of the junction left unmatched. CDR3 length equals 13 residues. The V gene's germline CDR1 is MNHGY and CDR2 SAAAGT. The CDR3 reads CAINSQGANEQFF. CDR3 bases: TGTGCCATCAACTCACAGGGGGCCAATGAGCAGTTCTTC.

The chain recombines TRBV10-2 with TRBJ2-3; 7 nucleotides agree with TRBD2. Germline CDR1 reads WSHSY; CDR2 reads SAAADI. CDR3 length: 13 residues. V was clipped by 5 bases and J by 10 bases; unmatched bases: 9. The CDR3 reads CASSLAGYNAQYF. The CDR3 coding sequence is TGCGCCAGCAGTTTAGCGGGTTATAATGCGCAGTATTTT.

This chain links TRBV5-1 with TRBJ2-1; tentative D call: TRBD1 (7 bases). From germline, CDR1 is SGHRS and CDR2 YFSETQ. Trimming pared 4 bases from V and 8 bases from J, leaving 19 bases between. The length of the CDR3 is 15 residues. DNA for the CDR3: TGCGCCAGCAGCCTCCCAGCAGGGGGGAGCTATGAGCAGTTCTTC. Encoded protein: CASSLPAGGSYEQFF.

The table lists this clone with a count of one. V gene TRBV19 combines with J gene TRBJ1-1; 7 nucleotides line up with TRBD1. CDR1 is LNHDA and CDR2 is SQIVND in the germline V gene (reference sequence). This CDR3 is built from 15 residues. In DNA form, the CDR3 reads TGTGGGACAGGCCAAACGAGGAGACTGCTCTCTGAAGCTTTCTTT. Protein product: CGTGQTRRLLSEAFF.

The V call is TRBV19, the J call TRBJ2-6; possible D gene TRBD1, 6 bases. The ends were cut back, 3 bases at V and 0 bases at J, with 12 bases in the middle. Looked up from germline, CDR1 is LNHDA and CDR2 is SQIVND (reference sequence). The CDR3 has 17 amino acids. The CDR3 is CASSIWTVSSGANVLTF. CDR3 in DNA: TGTGCCAGTAGTATCTGGACAGTAAGCTCTGGGGCCAACGTCCTGACTTTC.

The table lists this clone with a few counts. Here the CDR3 DNA reads TGTGCCAGCAGTTACGAGTACTATGGCTACACCTTC. Its protein product is CASSYEYYGYTF. V usage is TRBV28 and J usage is TRBJ1-2; D is unclear. CDR1 and CDR2 from the germline V gene are MDHEN and SYDVKM. V lost 4 bases, J lost 3 bases, and 6 bases lay in between. The CDR3 consists of 12 residues.

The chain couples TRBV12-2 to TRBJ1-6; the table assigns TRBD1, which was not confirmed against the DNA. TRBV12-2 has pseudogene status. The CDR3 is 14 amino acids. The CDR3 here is CASQPGDYNSPLHF. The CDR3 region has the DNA TGTGCCAGTCAGCCAGGGGACTATAATTCACCCCTCCACTTT.

CDR3 loop: CSPVPFHGYSSYGYTF. The CDR3 DNA reads as TGCAGCCCTGTCCCCTTCCACGGTTACTCGAGCTATGGCTACACCTTC. This rearrangement joins TRBV29-1 to TRBJ1-2; D is ambiguous. The length of the CDR3 is 16 residues. With 8 bases removed from V and 4 bases from J, the gap between germline ends came to 26 bases. Per germline, CDR1 SQVTM and CDR2 ANQGSEA.

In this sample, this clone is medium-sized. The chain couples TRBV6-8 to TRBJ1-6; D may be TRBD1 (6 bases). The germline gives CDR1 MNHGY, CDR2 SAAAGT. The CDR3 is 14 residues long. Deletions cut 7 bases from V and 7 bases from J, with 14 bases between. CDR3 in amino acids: CASTAAGENSPLHF. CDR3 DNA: TGTGCCAGCACTGCGGCAGGGGAAAATTCACCCCTCCACTTT.

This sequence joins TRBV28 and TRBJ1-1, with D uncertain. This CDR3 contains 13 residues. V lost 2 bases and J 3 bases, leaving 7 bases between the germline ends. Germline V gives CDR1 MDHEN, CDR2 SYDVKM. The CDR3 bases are TGTGCCAGCAGTTTAGGAGGCGACACTGAAGCTTTCTTT. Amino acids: CASSLGGDTEAFF.

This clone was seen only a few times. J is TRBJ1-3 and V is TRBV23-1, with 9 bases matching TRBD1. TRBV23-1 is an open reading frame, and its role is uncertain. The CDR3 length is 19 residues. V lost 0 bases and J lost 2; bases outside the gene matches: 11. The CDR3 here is CASSQSIGRQGGTGNTIYF. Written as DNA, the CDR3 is TGCGCCAGCAGTCAATCAATTGGGAGACAGGGGGGGACTGGAAACACCATATATTTT.

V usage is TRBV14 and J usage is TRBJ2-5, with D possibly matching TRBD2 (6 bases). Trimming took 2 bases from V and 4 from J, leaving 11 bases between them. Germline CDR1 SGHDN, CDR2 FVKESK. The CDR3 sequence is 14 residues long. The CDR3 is CASSQWGVVETQYF. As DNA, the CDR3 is TGTGCCAGCAGCCAATGGGGGGTCGTAGAGACCCAGTACTTC.

This CDR3 reads CATADPWANQPQHF. The CDR3 nucleotides are TGTGCCACCGCGGACCCCTGGGCGAATCAGCCCCAGCATTTT. V usage is TRBV19 and J usage is TRBJ1-5; no firm D call. This CDR3 region has 14 residues. V was pared by 10 bases and J by 4 bases, with 17 bases between. CDR1 is LNHDA and CDR2 is SQIVND in the germline V gene (reference sequence).

CDR3: CSASAALDRAFF. DNA of the CDR3: TGCAGCGCCAGCGCCGCCTTGGATAGGGCTTTCTTT. J is TRBJ1-1 and V is TRBV29-1; D not certain. Germline CDR1 SQVTM, CDR2 ANQGSEA. V was cut by 7 bases and J by 11 bases, with 20 bases left in between. This CDR3 has 12 residues. Full variable domain (remainder filled in from reference TRBV29-1 and TRBJ1-1): SAVISQKPSRDICQRGTSLTIQCQVDSQVTMMFWYRQQPGQSLTLIATANQGSEATYESGFVIDKFPISRPNLTFSTLTVSNMSPEDSSIYLCSASAALDRAFFGQGTRLTVV.

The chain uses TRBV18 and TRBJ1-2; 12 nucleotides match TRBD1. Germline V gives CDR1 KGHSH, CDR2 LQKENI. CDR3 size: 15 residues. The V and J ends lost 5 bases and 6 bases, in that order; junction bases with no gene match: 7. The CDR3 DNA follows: TGTGCCAGCTCAAAACCGGGACAGGGGGCGGATGGCTACACCTTC. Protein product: CASSKPGQGADGYTF.

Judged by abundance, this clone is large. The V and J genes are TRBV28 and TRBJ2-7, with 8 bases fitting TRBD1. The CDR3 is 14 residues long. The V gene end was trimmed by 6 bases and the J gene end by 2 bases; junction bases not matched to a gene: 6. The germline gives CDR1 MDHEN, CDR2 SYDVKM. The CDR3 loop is CASSRATGAYEQYF. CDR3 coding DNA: TGTGCCAGCAGCCGGGCGACAGGGGCCTACGAGCAGTACTTC.

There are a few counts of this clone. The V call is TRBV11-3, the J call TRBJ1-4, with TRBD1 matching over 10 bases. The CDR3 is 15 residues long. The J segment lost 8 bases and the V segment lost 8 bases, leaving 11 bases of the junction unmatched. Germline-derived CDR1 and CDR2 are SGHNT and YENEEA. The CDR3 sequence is CASGWGQGNLEKLFF. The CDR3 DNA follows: TGTGCCAGCGGCTGGGGACAGGGGAATTTAGAAAAACTGTTTTTT.

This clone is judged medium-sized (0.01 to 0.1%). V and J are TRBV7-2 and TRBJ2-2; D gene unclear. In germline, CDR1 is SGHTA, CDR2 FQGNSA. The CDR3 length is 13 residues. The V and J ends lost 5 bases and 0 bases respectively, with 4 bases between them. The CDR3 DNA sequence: TGTGCCAGCAGCCGACCGAACACCGGGGAGCTGTTTTTT. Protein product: CASSRPNTGELFF.

CDR3 coding DNA: TGTGCCAGCAGTCCGGGGAGGGGCACAGATACGCAGTATTTT. Amino acids: CASSPGRGTDTQYF. The genes are TRBV6-8 and TRBJ2-3, with TRBD2 matching 7 bases. The J segment lost 1 base and the V segment lost 5 bases, leaving 3 bases of the junction unmatched. Germline CDR1 and CDR2: MNHGY and SAAAGT. The CDR3 contains 14 residues.

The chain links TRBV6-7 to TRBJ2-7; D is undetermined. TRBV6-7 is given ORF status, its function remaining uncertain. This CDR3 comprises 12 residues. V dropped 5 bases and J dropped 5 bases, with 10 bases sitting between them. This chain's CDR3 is CASSTDTDEQYF. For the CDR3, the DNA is TGTGCCAGCAGTACCGACACCGACGAGCAGTACTTC.

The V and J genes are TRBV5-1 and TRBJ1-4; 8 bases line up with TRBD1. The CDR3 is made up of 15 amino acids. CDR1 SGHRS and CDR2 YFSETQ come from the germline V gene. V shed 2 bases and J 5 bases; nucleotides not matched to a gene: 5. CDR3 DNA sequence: TGCGCCAGCAGCTTTCAGGGACAGGAGAATGAAAAACTGTTTTTT. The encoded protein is CASSFQGQENEKLFF.

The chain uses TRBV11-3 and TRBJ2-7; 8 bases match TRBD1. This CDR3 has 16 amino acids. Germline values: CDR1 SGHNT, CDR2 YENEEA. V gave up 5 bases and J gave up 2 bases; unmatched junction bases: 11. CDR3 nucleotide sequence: TGTGCCAGCAGCCCCCCGACGGTACAGGGGGCCTACGAGCAGTACTTC. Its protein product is CASSPPTVQGAYEQYF.